A selection of T cell receptor beta chains follows, all from one sample in a study of blood T cell repertoires in COVID-19. TCRdb's copy holds only in-frame clones and misses some; the assay was immunoSEQ multiplex PCR. The sample has 410,000 or so clones, approximately 91% seen once; the top ten hold about 1.4%. Sequenced material: peripheral blood. These receptors all stem from a woman aged 35 to 49 with COVID-19, enrolled during active disease. The CDR3 runs from the conserved cysteine through the conserved F or W. A D gene is named only where the DNA matches it firmly. Clone size, where shown, is once, few, many, or a class for clones that have expanded.

CASSLGRGSMNTEAFF	TGTGCCAGCTCACTGGGCAGGGGATCGATGAACACTGAAGCTTTCTTT	TRBV18	NA	TRBJ1-1	NA
CASSSSGTGGAGEKLFF	TGCGCCAGCAGCTCCTCCGGGACAGGGGGCGCGGGGGAAAAACTGTTTTTT	TRBV5-1	once	TRBJ1-4	TRBD1
CATSPFRDSYNEQFF	TGTGCCACCAGCCCGTTCAGGGACTCCTACAATGAGCAGTTCTTC	TRBV15	once	TRBJ2-1	NA
CASSLRTVLGLRPQHF	TGTGCCAGCAGTTTAAGGACAGTTCTAGGGCTTAGGCCCCAGCATTTT	TRBV28	NA	TRBJ1-5	NA
CASSLGQGSYGYTF	TGTGCCAGCAGTTTAGGGCAGGGGTCATATGGCTACACCTTC	TRBV28	NA	TRBJ1-2	NA
CASSSPGSGANVLTF	TGTGCCAGCAGCTCTCCGGGTTCTGGGGCCAACGTCCTGACTTTC	TRBV5-4	NA	TRBJ2-6	NA
CASSQTRPGILPLHF	TGCGCCAGCAGCCAGACCAGACCAGGGATCCTACCCCTCCACTTT	TRBV4-3	NA	TRBJ1-6	NA
CASSFNLGGIRNSPLHF	TGCGCCAGCAGCTTTAACCTCGGGGGGATTCGTAATTCACCCCTCCACTTT	TRBV5-1	NA	TRBJ1-6	NA
CATGHGAYYEQYF	TGTGCCACCGGCCATGGGGCCTACTACGAGCAGTACTTC	TRBV11-1	NA	TRBJ2-7	NA
CASSYLASSNQPQHF	TGTGCCAGCAGTTACCTGGCCAGTAGCAATCAGCCCCAGCATTTT	TRBV6-6	NA	TRBJ1-5	NA
CASSDSGSGTLRGYTF	TGTGCCAGCAGTGATTCCGGTTCCGGGACTCTCCGTGGCTACACCTTC	TRBV27	NA	TRBJ1-2	NA
CASSQDRFNEKLFF	TGTGCCAGCAGCCAGGACAGGTTCAATGAAAAACTGTTTTTT	TRBV5-4	NA	TRBJ1-4	TRBD1
CASSQEGLAGALEQFF	TGTGCCAGCAGCCAAGAGGGACTAGCGGGAGCTTTGGAGCAGTTCTTC	TRBV14	NA	TRBJ2-1	TRBD2
CASSNSREGEQYF	TGTGCCAGCAGTAATTCCAGGGAAGGCGAGCAGTACTTC	TRBV6-5	NA	TRBJ2-7	NA
CASSRGRVAGAQFF	TGTGCCAGCAGTCGAGGGCGGGTAGCGGGGGCCCAGTTCTTC	TRBV6-2/TRBV6-3	NA	TRBJ2-1	TRBD2
CASSQPTENYGYTF	TGTGCCAGCAGCCAACCGACAGAGAACTATGGCTACACCTTC	TRBV7-9	NA	TRBJ1-2	NA